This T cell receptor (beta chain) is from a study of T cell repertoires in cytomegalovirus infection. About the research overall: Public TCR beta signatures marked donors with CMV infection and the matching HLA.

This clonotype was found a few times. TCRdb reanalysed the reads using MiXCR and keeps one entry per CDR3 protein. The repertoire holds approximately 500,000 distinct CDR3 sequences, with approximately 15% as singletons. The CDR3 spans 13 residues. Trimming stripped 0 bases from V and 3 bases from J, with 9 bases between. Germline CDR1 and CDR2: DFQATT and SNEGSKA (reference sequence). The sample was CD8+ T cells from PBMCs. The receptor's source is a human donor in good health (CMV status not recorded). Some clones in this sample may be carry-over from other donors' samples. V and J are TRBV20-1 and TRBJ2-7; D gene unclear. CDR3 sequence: CSARDPTRYEQYF. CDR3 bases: TGCAGTGCTAGAGACCCGACCCGCTACGAGCAGTACTTC.